Listed below are T cell receptor beta chains from one sample, sequenced in a study of regulatory T cells after allogeneic stem cell transplantation. Using its own MiXCR run on the 5' RACE reads, TCRdb lists one record per CDR3 protein. The sample holds 4,500 or so distinct CDR3 sequences, about 96% seen once. This specimen was sorted CD4+ T cells from blood (whether regulatory or conventional is not recorded), taken 30 days after allogeneic stem cell transplant. All receptors come from a human patient who had an allogeneic stem cell transplant, so the T cells may come from the graft donor. CDR3s include the opening cysteine and the closing phenylalanine or tryptophan. The D gene is left open where the match is weak. The size entry is marked missing in some rows and otherwise reads once, few, many or a size class.

j_call cdr3_length v_call clone_size d_call cdr3_nt cdr3_aa
TRBJ2-7 15 TRBV11-2 NA NA TGTGCCAGCAGCTGCGCCCCAGGGGCTTCCTACGAGCAGTACTTC CASSCAPGASYEQYF
TRBJ2-5 15 TRBV5-4 NA TRBD1 TGTGCCAGCAGCATAAAGAGACAGGGGAAAGAGACCCAGTACTTC CASSIKRQGKETQYF
TRBJ1-3 15 TRBV4-3 NA NA TGCGCCAGCAGCCAGCCCAAGTCGAGCGCCGACGCGCTATATTTT CASSQPKSSADALYF
TRBJ2-1 12 TRBV5-1 NA NA TGCGCCAGCAGCTTGACAGGCGATGAGCAGTTCTTC CASSLTGDEQFF
TRBJ1-4 18 TRBV20-1 NA TRBD1 TGCAGTGCTAGACAATCTAACAGGGGCCTTGCGACTAATGAAAAACTGTTTTTT CSARQSNRGLATNEKLFF
TRBJ1-6 15 TRBV2 NA NA TGTGACAGCAGTCCTATGAGCTCCTATAATACGCGCCTCCACTTC CDSSPMSSYNTRLHF
TRBJ1-6 15 TRBV2 NA NA TGTGCCAGTGGCAGTATGAGCGGCTATAATTCAGCCCTCTACTTT CASGSMSGYNSALYF
TRBJ2-1 14 TRBV7-3 NA TRBD2 TGTGCCAGCAGCTTAAGCGGGAGGGCCAATGAGCAGTTCTTC CASSLSGRANEQFF
TRBJ2-7 14 TRBV5-1 NA NA TGCGGCAGCAGCATCGTCGGGGGAGCGTACGAGCAGTACTTC CGSSIVGGAYEQYF
TRBJ2-7 15 TRBV5-1 NA NA TGCGCCAGCAGCTTGCGAGGCGGATCGGTGTACGAGAAGTACTTC CASSLRGGSVYEKYF
TRBJ2-2 16 TRBV2 NA NA TGTGCCAGCAGTGGTGAACTCGCGGGGTTGGTTGAGGAGCTGTTTTTT CASSGELAGLVEELFF
TRBJ2-7 11 TRBV20-1 once NA TGCAGTGCCAGCGATCTCTGTGGCGCTTCCTTT CSASDLCGASF
TRBJ2-5 15 TRBV5-4 once TRBD1 TGTGCCGGCAGCCTAAAGGGACAGGAGAAAGAGACGCAGTACTTC CAGSLKGQEKETQYF
TRBJ2-1 15 TRBV6-5 NA TRBD2 TGTGCCAGCAGTACCCTGGCGGGAGGGCCGAATGAGCAGTTCTTC CASSTLAGGPNEQFF
TRBJ2-7 16 TRBV18 NA NA TGTGCCAGCACCCCCTTCCCGGGACGGGGGAGGTATGGGCAGTACTTC CASTPFPGRGRYGQYF
TRBJ2-7 15 TRBV5-1 NA TRBD2 TGCGGCAGCAGCTTGCTAGCGGGAGCCATGGACGAGCAGTACTTC CGSSLLAGAMDEQYF
TRBJ2-1 15 TRBV5-1 once NA TGCGCCAGCAGCTCGGATGCAGCGGACTTCAACGAGCAGTTCTTC CASSSDAADFNEQFF
TRBJ2-7 15 TRBV5-1 NA NA TGCGCCAGCAGCTTGAATGCTCGAGACTTGTACGAGCAGTACTTC CASSLNARDLYEQYF
TRBJ2-3 17 TRBV7-9 NA TRBD2 TGTACCAGCAGCCCTTGCTGGACTAGCGGGTACACAAATACGCAGTATTTT CTSSPCWTSGYTNTQYF
TRBJ2-5 13 TRBV3-1 NA NA TGTGCCGGCAGGTTGGGACTCCAAGAGACCCAGTACTTC CAGRLGLQETQYF
TRBJ2-7 16 TRBV5-1 once TRBD2 TGCGCCTGCCAAACTGGGACTAGAGGGAACTACTATGAGCAGTACTTC CACQTGTRGNYYEQYF
TRBJ1-5 15 TRBV6-2/TRBV6-3 NA NA TGTGCCAGCAGCCCCGGGTCTGGGCTGGGAGAAGACCAGAATTTT CASSPGSGLGEDQNF
TRBJ2-1 15 TRBV6-5 NA TRBD2 TGTGCCACCAGGAGCCTGCCGGGAGGGCCGGGTGCGCAGCACTTC CATRSLPGGPGAQHF
TRBJ2-7 15 TRBV5-1 NA TRBD2 TGCGCCAGCAGCTTGCGAGCGGGATCCAAGCACGAGGAGTACTTC CASSLRAGSKHEEYF
TRBJ2-4 13 TRBV6-5 once NA TGTGCCCGCAGTCAGGGGGGCAAAAACAGTCAGTACTTC CARSQGGKNSQYF
TRBJ2-1 15 TRBV7-3 NA NA TGTGCCAGCAGCATAACAGGCCCCTATTACAACGAGCAGTTCTTC CASSITGPYYNEQFF
TRBJ2-1 16 TRBV29-1 NA NA TGCAGCGTGACCCCCGGTACGGGGGGCTCCTTCAGTGAGCAGATCTTC CSVTPGTGGSFSEQIF
TRBJ2-1 15 TRBV20-1 NA TRBD2 TGCAGTGCCACACCGACTAGCGGCGGCCAAGAGTTCCAGTTCTTC CSATPTSGGQEFQFF
TRBJ2-5 15 TRBV5-4 NA NA TGTGCCAGCAGCGTAAAGGGTCAGAGGAAAGAGACGCAGTACTTC CASSVKGQRKETQYF
TRBJ2-5 13 TRBV3-1 few NA TGTGCCAGCAGCTGGGGACGCCAAGAGACCCAGTACTTC CASSWGRQETQYF
TRBJ1-2 14 TRBV18 NA TRBD1 TGTTCCAGTTCCTCCTCGGACAGGGGTACTGGCTACACCTTC CSSSSSDRGTGYTF
TRBJ1-2 15 TRBV5-1 NA NA TGCGCCGGCAGCATGAAGGGGGACGCGGCTTATGGCTACACCTTC CAGSMKGDAAYGYTF